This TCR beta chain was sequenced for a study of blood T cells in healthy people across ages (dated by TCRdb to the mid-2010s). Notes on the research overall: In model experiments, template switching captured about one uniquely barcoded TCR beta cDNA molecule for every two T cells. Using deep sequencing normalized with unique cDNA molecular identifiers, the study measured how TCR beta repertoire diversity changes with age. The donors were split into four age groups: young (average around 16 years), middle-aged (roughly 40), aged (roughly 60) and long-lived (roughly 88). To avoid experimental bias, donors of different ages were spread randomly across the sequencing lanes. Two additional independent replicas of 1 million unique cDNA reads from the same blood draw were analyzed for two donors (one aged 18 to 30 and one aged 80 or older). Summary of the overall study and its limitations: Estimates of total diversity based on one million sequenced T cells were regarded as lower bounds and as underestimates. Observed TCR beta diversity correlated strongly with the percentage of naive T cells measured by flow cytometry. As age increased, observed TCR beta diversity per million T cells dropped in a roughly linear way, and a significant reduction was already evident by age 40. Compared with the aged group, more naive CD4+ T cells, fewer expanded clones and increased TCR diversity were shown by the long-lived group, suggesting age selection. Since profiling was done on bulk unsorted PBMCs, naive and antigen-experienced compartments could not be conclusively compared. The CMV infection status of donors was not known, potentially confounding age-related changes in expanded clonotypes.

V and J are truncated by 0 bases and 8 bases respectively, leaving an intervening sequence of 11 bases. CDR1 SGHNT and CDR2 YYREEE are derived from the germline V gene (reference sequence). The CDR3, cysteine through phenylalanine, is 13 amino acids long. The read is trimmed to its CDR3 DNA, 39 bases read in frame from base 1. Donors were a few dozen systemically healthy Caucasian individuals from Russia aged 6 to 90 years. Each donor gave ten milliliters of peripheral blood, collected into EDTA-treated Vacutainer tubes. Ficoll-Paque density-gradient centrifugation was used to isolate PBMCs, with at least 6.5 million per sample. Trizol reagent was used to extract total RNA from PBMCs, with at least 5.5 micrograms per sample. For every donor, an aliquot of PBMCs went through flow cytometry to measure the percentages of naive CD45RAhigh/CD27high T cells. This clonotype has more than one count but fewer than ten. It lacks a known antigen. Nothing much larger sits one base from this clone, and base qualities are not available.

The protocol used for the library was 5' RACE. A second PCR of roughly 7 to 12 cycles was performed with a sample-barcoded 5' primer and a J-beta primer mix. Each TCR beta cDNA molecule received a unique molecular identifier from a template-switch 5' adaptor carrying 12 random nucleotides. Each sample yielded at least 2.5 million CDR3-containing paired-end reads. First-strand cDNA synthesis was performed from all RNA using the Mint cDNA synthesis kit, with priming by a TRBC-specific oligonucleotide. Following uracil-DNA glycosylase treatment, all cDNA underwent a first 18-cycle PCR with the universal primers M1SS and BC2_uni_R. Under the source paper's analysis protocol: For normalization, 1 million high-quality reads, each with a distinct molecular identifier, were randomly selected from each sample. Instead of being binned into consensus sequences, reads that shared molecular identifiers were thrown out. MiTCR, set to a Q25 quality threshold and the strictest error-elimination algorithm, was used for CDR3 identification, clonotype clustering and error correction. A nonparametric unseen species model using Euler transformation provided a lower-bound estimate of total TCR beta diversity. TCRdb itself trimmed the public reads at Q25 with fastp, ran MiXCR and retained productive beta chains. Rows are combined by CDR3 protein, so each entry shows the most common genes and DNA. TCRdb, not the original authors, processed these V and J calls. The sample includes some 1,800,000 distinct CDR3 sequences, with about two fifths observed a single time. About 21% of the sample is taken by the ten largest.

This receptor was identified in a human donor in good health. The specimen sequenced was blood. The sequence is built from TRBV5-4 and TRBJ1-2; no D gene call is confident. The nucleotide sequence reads TGTGCCAGCAGCTTGGTACGAGGACGGGGCTACACCTTC. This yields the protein CASSLVRGRGYTF.